This TCR beta chain was profiled in a study of naive and memory T cell subsets. Study conclusions and caveats: The RNA method is potentially sensitive to activation and differentiation changes.

A UMI-containing oligonucleotide was joined by 3' ligation to the TCR cDNA template. Cells were not sorted; total RNA input targeted about 1 to 1000 ng. As regards this clonotype: Its antigen is undetermined.

Amplification of ligated cDNA took four PCR rounds with SP2 and nested alpha and beta constant primers. MiXCR, run by TCRdb on the 5' RACE reads, gives a single entry per CDR3 protein. The sample has approximately 52,000 distinct CDR3 sequences; about 4.4% are singletons. V gave up 7 bases and J gave up 2 bases, with 12 bases separating them. CDR3 size: 14 residues. The germline V gene encodes CDR1 LNHDA and CDR2 SQIVND (reference sequence). This receptor was identified in a female donor in good health. V gene TRBV19 combines with J gene TRBJ1-5; no firm D call. This chain's CDR3 is CASNGRQRNQPQHF. CDR3 coding DNA: TGTGCCAGTAATGGAAGACAACGCAATCAGCCCCAGCATTTT.